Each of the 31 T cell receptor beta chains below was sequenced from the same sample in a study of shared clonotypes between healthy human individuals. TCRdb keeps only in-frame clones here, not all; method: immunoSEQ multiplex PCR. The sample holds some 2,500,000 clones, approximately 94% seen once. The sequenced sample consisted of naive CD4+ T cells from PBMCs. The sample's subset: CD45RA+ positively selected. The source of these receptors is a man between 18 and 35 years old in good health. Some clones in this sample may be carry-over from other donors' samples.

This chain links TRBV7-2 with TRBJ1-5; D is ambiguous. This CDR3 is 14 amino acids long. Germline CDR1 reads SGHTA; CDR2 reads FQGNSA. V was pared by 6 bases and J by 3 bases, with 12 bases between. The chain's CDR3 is CASSMFDLNQPQHF. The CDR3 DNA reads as TGTGCCAGCAGTATGTTTGACCTCAATCAGCCCCAGCATTTT. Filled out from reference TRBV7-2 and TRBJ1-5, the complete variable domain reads GAGVSQSPSNKVTEKGKDVELRCDPISGHTALYWYRQSLGQGLEFLIYFQGNSAPDKSGLPSDRFSAERTGGSVSTLTIQRTQQEDSAVYLCASSMFDLNQPQHFGDGTRLSIL.

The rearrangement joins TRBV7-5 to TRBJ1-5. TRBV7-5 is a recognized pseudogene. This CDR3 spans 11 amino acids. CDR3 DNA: TGTGCCAATCCGCAAGGTCAGCCCCAGCATTTT. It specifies CANPQGQPQHF.

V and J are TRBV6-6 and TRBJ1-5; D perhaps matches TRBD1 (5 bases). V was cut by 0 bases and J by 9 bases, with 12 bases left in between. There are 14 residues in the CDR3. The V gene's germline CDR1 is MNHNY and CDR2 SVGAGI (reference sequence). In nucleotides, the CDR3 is TGTGCCAGCAGTTACTCGCAGGGTCTTTGGCCCCAGCATTTT. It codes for CASSYSQGLWPQHF.

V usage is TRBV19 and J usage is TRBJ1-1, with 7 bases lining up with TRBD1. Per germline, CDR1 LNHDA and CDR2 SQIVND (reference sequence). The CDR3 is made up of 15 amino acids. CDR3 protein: CASNMGQTMNTEAFF. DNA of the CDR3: TGTGCAAGCAACATGGGACAGACCATGAACACTGAAGCTTTCTTT.

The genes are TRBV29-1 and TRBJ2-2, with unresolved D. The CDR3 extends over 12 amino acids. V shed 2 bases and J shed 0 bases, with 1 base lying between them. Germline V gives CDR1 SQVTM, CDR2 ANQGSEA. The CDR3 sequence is CSVEPNTGELFF. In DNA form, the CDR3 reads TGCAGCGTTGAACCGAACACCGGGGAGCTGTTTTTT.

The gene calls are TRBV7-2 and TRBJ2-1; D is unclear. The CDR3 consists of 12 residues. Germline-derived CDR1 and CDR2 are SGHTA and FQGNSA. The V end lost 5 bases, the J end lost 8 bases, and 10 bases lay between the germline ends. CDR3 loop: CASSARFDEQFF. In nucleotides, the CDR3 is TGTGCCAGCAGCGCTAGGTTTGATGAGCAGTTCTTC.

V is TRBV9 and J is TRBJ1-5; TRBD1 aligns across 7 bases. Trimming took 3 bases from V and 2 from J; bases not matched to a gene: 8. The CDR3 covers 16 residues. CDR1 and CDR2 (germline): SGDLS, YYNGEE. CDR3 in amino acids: CASSAGTAGGNQPQHF. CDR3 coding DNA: TGTGCCAGCAGCGCTGGGACAGCTGGCGGCAATCAGCCCCAGCATTTT.

The CDR3 region is CASSFDGRINEKLFF. CDR3 in DNA: TGTGCCAGCAGCTTCGACGGCAGAATTAATGAAAAACTGTTTTTT. The chain recombines TRBV7-2 with TRBJ1-4; D gene unclear. The CDR3 runs to 15 residues. Germline-derived CDR1 and CDR2 are SGHTA and FQGNSA. V lost 3 bases to trimming and J lost 4 bases, with 12 bases between them.

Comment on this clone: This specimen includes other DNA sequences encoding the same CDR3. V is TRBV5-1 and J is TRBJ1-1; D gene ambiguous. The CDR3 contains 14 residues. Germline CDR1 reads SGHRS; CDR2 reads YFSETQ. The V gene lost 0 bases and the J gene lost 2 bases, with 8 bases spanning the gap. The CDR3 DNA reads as TGCGCCAGCAGCTTGGCCGCGGGTAACACTGAAGCTTTCTTT. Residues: CASSLAAGNTEAFF. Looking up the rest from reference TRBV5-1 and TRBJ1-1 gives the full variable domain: KAGVTQTPRYLIKTRGQQVTLSCSPISGHRSVSWYQQTPGQGLQFLFEYFSETQRNKGNFPGRFSGRQFSNSRSEMNVSTLELGDSALYLCASSLAAGNTEAFFGQGTRLTVV.

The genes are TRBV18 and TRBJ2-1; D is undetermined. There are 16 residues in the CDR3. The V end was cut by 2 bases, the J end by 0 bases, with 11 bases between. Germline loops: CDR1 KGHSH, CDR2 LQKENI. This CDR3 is CASSPIRVSSYNEQFF. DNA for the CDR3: TGTGCCAGCTCACCAATAAGGGTGAGCTCCTACAATGAGCAGTTCTTC.

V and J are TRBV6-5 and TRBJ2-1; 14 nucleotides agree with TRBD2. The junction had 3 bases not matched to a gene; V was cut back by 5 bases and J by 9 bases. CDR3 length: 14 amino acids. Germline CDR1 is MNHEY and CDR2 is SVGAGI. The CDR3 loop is CASSGTSGSTEQFF. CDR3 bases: TGTGCCAGCAGTGGGACTAGCGGGAGTACTGAGCAGTTCTTC.

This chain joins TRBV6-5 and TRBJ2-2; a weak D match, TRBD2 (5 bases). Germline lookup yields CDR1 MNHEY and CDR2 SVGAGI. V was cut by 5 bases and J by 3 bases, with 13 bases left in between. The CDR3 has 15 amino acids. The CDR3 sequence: CASSQVGLYTGELFF. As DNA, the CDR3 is TGTGCCAGCAGTCAAGTAGGACTCTACACCGGGGAGCTGTTTTTT.

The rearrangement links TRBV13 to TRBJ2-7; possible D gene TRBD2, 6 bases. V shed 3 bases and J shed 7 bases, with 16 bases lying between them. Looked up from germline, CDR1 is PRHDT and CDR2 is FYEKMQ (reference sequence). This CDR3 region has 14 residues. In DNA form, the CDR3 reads TGTGCCAGCAGCTTGACTCGGGAGACGCGAGAGCAGTACTTC. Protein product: CASSLTRETREQYF.

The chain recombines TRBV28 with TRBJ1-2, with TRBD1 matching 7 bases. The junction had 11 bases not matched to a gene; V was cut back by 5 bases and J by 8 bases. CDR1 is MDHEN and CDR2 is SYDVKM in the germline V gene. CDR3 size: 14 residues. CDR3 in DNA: TGTGCCAGCAGTGGGGACAGTTCGGGCTTCGGCTACACCTTC. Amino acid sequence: CASSGDSSGFGYTF.

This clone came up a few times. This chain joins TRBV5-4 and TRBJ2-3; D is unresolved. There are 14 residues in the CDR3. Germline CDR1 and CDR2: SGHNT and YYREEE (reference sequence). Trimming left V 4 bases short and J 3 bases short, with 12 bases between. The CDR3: CASSEDRRTDTQYF. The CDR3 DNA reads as TGTGCCAGCAGCGAGGACCGACGGACAGATACGCAGTATTTT.

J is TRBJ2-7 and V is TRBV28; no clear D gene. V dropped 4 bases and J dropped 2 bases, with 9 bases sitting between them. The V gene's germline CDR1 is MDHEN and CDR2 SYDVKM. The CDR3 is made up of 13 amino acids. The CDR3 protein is CASSSVQPYEQYF. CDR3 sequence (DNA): TGTGCCAGCAGTTCGGTTCAACCCTACGAGCAGTACTTC.

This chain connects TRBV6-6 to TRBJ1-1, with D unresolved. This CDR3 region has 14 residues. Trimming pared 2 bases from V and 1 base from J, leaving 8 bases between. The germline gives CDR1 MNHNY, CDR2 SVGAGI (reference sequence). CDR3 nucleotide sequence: TGTGCCAGCAGTTACCTTGGCCAGAACACTGAAGCTTTCTTT. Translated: CASSYLGQNTEAFF.

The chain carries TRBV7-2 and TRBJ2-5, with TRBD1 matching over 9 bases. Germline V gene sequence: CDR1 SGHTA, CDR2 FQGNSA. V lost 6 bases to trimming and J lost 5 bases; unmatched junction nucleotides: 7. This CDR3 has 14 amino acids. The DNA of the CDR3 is TGTGCCAGCAGAATACAGGGGGCTTGGGAGACCCAGTACTTC. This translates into CASRIQGAWETQYF.

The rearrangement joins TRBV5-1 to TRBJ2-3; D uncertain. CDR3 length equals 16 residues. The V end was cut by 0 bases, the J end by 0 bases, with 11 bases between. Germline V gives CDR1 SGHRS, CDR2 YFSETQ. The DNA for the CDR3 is TGCGCCAGCAGCTTGGTAGTGTTTTCTAGCACAGATACGCAGTATTTT. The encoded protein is CASSLVVFSSTDTQYF.

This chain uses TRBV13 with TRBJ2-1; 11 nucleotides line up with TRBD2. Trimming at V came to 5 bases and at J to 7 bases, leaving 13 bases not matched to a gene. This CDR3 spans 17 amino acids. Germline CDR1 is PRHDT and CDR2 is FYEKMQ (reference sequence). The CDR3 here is CASSQEKLAGVGNEQFF. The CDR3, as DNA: TGTGCCAGCAGCCAGGAAAAACTAGCGGGAGTTGGGAATGAGCAGTTCTTC.

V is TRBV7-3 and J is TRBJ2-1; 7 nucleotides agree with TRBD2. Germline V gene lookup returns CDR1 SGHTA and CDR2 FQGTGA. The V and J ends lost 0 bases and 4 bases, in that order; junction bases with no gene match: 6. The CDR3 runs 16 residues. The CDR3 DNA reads TGTGCCAGCAGCTTAACTGGCGGGAGAAAGTACAATGAGCAGTTCTTC. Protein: CASSLTGGRKYNEQFF.

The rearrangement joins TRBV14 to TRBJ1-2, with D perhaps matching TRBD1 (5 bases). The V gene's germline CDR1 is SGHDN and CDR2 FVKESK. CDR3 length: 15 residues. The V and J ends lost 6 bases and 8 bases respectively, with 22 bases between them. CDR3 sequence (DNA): TGTGCCAGCAGATACACCTGGGGGGGAGCGGGAGGCTACACCTTC. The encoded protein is CASRYTWGGAGGYTF.

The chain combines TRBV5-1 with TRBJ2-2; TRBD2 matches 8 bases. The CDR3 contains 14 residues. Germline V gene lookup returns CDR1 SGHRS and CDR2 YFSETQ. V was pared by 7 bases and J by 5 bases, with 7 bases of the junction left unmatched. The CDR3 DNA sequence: TGCGCCAGCTCGGTGGGCGGGAGGACCGGGGAGCTGTTTTTT. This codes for CASSVGGRTGELFF.

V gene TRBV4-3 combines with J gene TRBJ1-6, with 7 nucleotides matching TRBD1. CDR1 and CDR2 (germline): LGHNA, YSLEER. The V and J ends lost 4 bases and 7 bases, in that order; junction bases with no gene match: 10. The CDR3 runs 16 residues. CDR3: CASSPGTEFMNSPLHF. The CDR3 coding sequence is TGCGCCAGCAGCCCTGGGACAGAATTTATGAATTCACCCCTCCACTTT.

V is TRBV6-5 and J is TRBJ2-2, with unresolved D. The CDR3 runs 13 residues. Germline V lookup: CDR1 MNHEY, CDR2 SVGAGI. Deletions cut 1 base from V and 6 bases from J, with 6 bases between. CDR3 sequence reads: CASSYLRSGELFF. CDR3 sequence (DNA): TGTGCCAGCAGTTACTTGAGGTCCGGGGAGCTGTTTTTT.

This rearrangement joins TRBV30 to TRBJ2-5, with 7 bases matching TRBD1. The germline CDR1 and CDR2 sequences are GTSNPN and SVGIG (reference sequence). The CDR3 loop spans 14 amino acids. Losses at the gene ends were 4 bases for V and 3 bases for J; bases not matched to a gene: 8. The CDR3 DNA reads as TGTGCCTGGACCATGACAGGGTTGGAAGAGACCCAGTACTTC. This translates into CAWTMTGLEETQYF.

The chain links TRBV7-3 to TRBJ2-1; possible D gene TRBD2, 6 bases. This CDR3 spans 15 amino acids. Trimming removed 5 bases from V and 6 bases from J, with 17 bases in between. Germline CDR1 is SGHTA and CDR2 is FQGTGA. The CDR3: CASSRDSHGGNEQFF. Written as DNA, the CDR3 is TGTGCCAGCAGCCGGGACTCCCATGGAGGCAATGAGCAGTTCTTC.

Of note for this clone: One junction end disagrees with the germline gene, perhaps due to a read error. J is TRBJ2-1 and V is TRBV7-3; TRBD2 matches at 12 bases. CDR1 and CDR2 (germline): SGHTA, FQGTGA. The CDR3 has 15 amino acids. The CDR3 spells CASTLRASGRAEQFF. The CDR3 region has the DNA TGTGCCAGCACCTTACGGGCTAGCGGGAGGGCCGAGCAGTTCTTC.

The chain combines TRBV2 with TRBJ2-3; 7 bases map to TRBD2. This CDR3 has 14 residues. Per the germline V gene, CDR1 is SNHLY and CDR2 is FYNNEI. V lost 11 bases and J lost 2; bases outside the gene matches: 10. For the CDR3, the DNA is TGTGCCTCTTGCCGCAGCGGGATCACAGATACGCAGTATTTT. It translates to CASCRSGITDTQYF.

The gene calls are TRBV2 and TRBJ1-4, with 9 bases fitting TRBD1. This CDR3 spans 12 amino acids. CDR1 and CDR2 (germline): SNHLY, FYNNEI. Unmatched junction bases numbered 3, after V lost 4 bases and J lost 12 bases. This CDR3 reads CASSATGGELFF. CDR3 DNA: TGTGCCAGCAGTGCGACAGGGGGGGAACTGTTTTTT.

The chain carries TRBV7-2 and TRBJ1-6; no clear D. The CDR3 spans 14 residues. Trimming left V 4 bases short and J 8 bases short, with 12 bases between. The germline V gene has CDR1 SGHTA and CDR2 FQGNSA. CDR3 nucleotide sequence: TGTGCCAGCAGCTCCCCGGGCAGTTATTCACCCCTCCACTTT. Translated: CASSSPGSYSPLHF.